A selection of T cell receptor beta chains follows, all from one sample in a study of blood T cell repertoires in COVID-19. The protocol was immunoSEQ multiplex PCR, while the TCRdb copy is restricted to in-frame clones and leaves out a portion. This table has over 350,000 clones, roughly 88% appearing once. The sample taken for sequencing was PBMCs or T cells enriched from blood (not recorded which). All receptors derive from a woman in her 30s with acute COVID-19. CDR3s include the opening cysteine and the closing phenylalanine or tryptophan. The D gene is left open where the match is weak. The size entry is marked missing in some rows and otherwise reads once, few, many or a size class.

j_call: TRBJ1-4
clone_size: -
v_call: TRBV19
d_call: -
cdr3_aa: CASSIRGGSNEKLFF
cdr3_nt: TGTGCCAGTAGTATCCGCGGGGGTAGTAATGAAAAACTGTTTTTT

j_call: TRBJ2-1
clone_size: -
v_call: TRBV18
d_call: -
cdr3_aa: CASSPGQNEQFF
cdr3_nt: TGTGCCAGCTCACCAGGGCAGAATGAGCAGTTCTTC

j_call: TRBJ1-4
clone_size: -
v_call: TRBV6-4
d_call: TRBD1
cdr3_aa: CASSDSTDRGLSEKLFF
cdr3_nt: TGTGCCAGCAGTGACTCTACGGACAGGGGCCTCTCGGAAAAACTGTTTTTT

j_call: TRBJ1-2
clone_size: -
v_call: TRBV3-1/TRBV3-2
d_call: -
cdr3_aa: CASSQQGSDGYTF
cdr3_nt: TGTGCCAGCAGCCAGCAAGGGAGCGATGGCTACACCTTC

j_call: TRBJ2-7
clone_size: -
v_call: TRBV5-5
d_call: -
cdr3_aa: CASTPGSQGSDEQYF
cdr3_nt: TGTGCCAGCACACCCGGTTCCCAGGGCAGCGACGAGCAGTACTTC

j_call: TRBJ2-3
clone_size: -
v_call: TRBV29-1
d_call: TRBD2
cdr3_aa: CSVGGGFEGARGDTQYF
cdr3_nt: TGCAGCGTTGGGGGAGGGTTCGAGGGTGCGCGGGGCGATACGCAGTATTTT

j_call: TRBJ1-4
clone_size: -
v_call: TRBV6-5
d_call: TRBD1
cdr3_aa: CASRVTGNEKLFF
cdr3_nt: TGTGCCAGCAGAGTGACAGGGAACGAAAAACTGTTTTTT

j_call: TRBJ2-7
clone_size: -
v_call: TRBV29-1
d_call: -
cdr3_aa: CSVDGVSGYEQYF
cdr3_nt: TGCAGCGTCGACGGGGTGTCGGGATACGAGCAGTACTTC

j_call: TRBJ1-2
clone_size: -
v_call: TRBV14
d_call: TRBD1
cdr3_aa: CASSPGTGILYGYTF
cdr3_nt: TGTGCCAGCAGCCCAGGGACAGGGATTCTCTATGGCTACACCTTC

j_call: TRBJ1-5
clone_size: once
v_call: TRBV2
d_call: -
cdr3_aa: CASRVAGNRNQPQHF
cdr3_nt: TGTGCCAGCAGAGTGGCCGGGAATAGAAATCAGCCCCAGCATTTT

j_call: TRBJ1-3
clone_size: -
v_call: TRBV7-8
d_call: -
cdr3_aa: CASSLRTPLSGNTIYF
cdr3_nt: TGTGCCAGCAGCCTAAGGACACCCCTCTCTGGAAACACCATATATTTT

j_call: TRBJ2-1
clone_size: once
v_call: TRBV7-2
d_call: TRBD2
cdr3_aa: CASSPGLAADEQFF
cdr3_nt: TGTGCCAGCAGCCCAGGACTAGCGGCGGATGAGCAGTTCTTC

j_call: TRBJ1-5
clone_size: -
v_call: TRBV6-1
d_call: -
cdr3_aa: CASSGDRSGGNQPQHF
cdr3_nt: TGTGCCAGCAGTGGAGACAGGAGTGGTGGCAATCAGCCCCAGCATTTT

j_call: TRBJ2-3
clone_size: -
v_call: TRBV25-1
d_call: -
cdr3_aa: CASSGGNTQYF
cdr3_nt: TGTGCCAGCAGTGGAGGGAATACGCAGTATTTT

j_call: TRBJ2-7
clone_size: -
v_call: TRBV18
d_call: TRBD1
cdr3_aa: CASSLGLGGDEQYF
cdr3_nt: TGTGCCAGCTCCCTCGGATTAGGGGGCGACGAGCAGTACTTC

j_call: TRBJ1-1
clone_size: -
v_call: TRBV6-5
d_call: -
cdr3_aa: CASSYFGGTEAFF
cdr3_nt: TGTGCCAGCAGTTATTTCGGGGGAACTGAAGCTTTCTTT

j_call: TRBJ2-1
clone_size: -
v_call: TRBV6-5
d_call: TRBD2
cdr3_aa: CASGGVYNEQFF
cdr3_nt: TGTGCCAGCGGGGGGGTCTACAATGAGCAGTTCTTC

j_call: TRBJ2-2
clone_size: -
v_call: TRBV11-3
d_call: -
cdr3_aa: CASSPPGTGELFF
cdr3_nt: TGTGCCAGCAGCCCACCAGGAACCGGGGAGCTGTTTTTT

j_call: TRBJ2-1
clone_size: -
v_call: TRBV5-1
d_call: TRBD2
cdr3_aa: CASSSTGTSPYNEQFF
cdr3_nt: TGCGCCAGCAGCTCGACGGGGACTAGTCCCTACAATGAGCAGTTCTTC

j_call: TRBJ2-1
clone_size: -
v_call: TRBV19
d_call: -
cdr3_aa: CASSIGQAIYNEQFF
cdr3_nt: TGTGCCAGTAGTATAGGACAGGCTATCTACAATGAGCAGTTCTTC

j_call: TRBJ2-1
clone_size: -
v_call: TRBV7-2
d_call: -
cdr3_aa: CASSLGGVNEQFF
cdr3_nt: TGTGCCAGCAGCTTAGGGGGGGTCAATGAGCAGTTCTTC

j_call: TRBJ2-7
clone_size: -
v_call: TRBV3-1/TRBV3-2
d_call: -
cdr3_aa: CASSQDERQHYF
cdr3_nt: TGTGCCAGCAGCCAAGATGAGAGGCAGCACTACTTC

j_call: TRBJ1-4
clone_size: -
v_call: TRBV30
d_call: TRBD1
cdr3_aa: CAGSGGGSATNEKLFF
cdr3_nt: TGTGCCGGGTCAGGGGGCGGTAGTGCAACTAATGAAAAACTGTTTTTT

j_call: TRBJ1-6
clone_size: -
v_call: TRBV13
d_call: -
cdr3_aa: CASSLDQNSPLHF
cdr3_nt: TGTGCCAGCAGCTTAGATCAGAATTCACCCCTCCACTTT

j_call: TRBJ2-1
clone_size: -
v_call: TRBV5-1
d_call: -
cdr3_aa: CASSWRPGDEQFF
cdr3_nt: TGCGCCAGCAGCTGGCGACCGGGGGATGAGCAGTTCTTC

j_call: TRBJ2-1
clone_size: -
v_call: TRBV10-3
d_call: TRBD1
cdr3_aa: CAITETGSNEQFF
cdr3_nt: TGTGCCATCACCGAGACAGGGAGCAATGAGCAGTTCTTC

j_call: TRBJ2-1
clone_size: -
v_call: TRBV29-1
d_call: -
cdr3_aa: CSVQTSAYNEQFF
cdr3_nt: TGCAGCGTTCAAACTTCGGCCTACAATGAGCAGTTCTTC

j_call: TRBJ1-1
clone_size: -
v_call: TRBV7-3
d_call: -
cdr3_aa: CASSLTQDNTEAFF
cdr3_nt: TGTGCCAGCAGCTTAACTCAGGATAACACTGAAGCTTTCTTT

j_call: TRBJ2-4
clone_size: -
v_call: TRBV21-1
d_call: -
cdr3_aa: CASSKAAGGGNKNIQYF
cdr3_nt: TGTGCCAGCAGCAAAGCCGCAGGGGGCGGGAACAAAAACATTCAGTACTTC

j_call: TRBJ2-2
clone_size: -
v_call: TRBV5-4
d_call: -
cdr3_aa: CASSRGGTSAGELFF
cdr3_nt: TGTGCCAGCAGCCGCGGGGGCACTAGCGCCGGGGAGCTGTTTTTT

j_call: TRBJ1-3
clone_size: -
v_call: TRBV28
d_call: -
cdr3_aa: CASSLILSLRETSVSGNTIYF
cdr3_nt: TGTGCCAGCAGTTTGATTTTGAGTTTGCGTGAGACTTCGGTCTCTGGAAACACCATATATTTT

j_call: TRBJ1-3
clone_size: -
v_call: TRBV2
d_call: -
cdr3_aa: CASSSDNSGNTIYF
cdr3_nt: TGTGCCAGCAGTTCTGACAACTCTGGAAACACCATATATTTT

j_call: TRBJ1-2
clone_size: -
v_call: TRBV18
d_call: -
cdr3_aa: CASSPTEFYGYTF
cdr3_nt: TGTGCCAGCTCACCAACGGAGTTCTATGGCTACACCTTC

j_call: TRBJ1-2
clone_size: -
v_call: TRBV12-3/TRBV12-4
d_call: -
cdr3_aa: CASALGVNHGYTF
cdr3_nt: TGTGCCAGCGCTCTTGGAGTAAACCATGGCTACACCTTC

j_call: TRBJ2-4
clone_size: -
v_call: TRBV7-2
d_call: TRBD2
cdr3_aa: CASSFLGASGKNIQYF
cdr3_nt: TGTGCCAGCAGCTTTCTCGGAGCTAGCGGGAAAAACATTCAGTACTTC

j_call: TRBJ2-1
clone_size: -
v_call: TRBV3-1/TRBV3-2
d_call: -
cdr3_aa: CASNIGGVGEQFF
cdr3_nt: TGTGCCAGCAACATCGGCGGGGTCGGTGAGCAGTTCTTC

j_call: TRBJ2-2
clone_size: -
v_call: TRBV4-1
d_call: TRBD1
cdr3_aa: CASSQSLFRDRDTGELFF
cdr3_nt: TGCGCCAGCAGCCAATCTCTTTTCCGGGACAGGGACACCGGGGAGCTGTTTTTT

j_call: TRBJ2-1
clone_size: -
v_call: TRBV7-2
d_call: -
cdr3_aa: CASSLVAGNNEQFF
cdr3_nt: TGTGCCAGCAGCTTGGTGGCAGGTAACAATGAGCAGTTCTTC

j_call: TRBJ2-5
clone_size: -
v_call: TRBV28
d_call: -
cdr3_aa: CASRAPGVVETQYF
cdr3_nt: TGTGCCAGCAGAGCCCCGGGGGTGGTAGAGACCCAGTACTTC

j_call: TRBJ1-5
clone_size: -
v_call: TRBV12-3/TRBV12-4
d_call: -
cdr3_aa: CASSLGGQPQHF
cdr3_nt: TGTGCCAGCAGTTTAGGGGGCCAGCCCCAGCATTTT

j_call: TRBJ1-1
clone_size: -
v_call: TRBV11-2
d_call: TRBD1
cdr3_aa: CASSFKGANTEAFF
cdr3_nt: TGTGCCAGCAGCTTCAAGGGGGCGAACACTGAAGCTTTCTTT

j_call: TRBJ2-6
clone_size: -
v_call: TRBV7-3
d_call: -
cdr3_aa: CASSPRGANVLTF
cdr3_nt: TGTGCCAGCAGCCCGAGGGGGGCCAACGTCCTGACTTTC

j_call: TRBJ2-7
clone_size: -
v_call: TRBV6-5
d_call: -
cdr3_aa: CASSYARGSYEQYF
cdr3_nt: TGTGCCAGCAGCTATGCACGGGGCTCCTACGAGCAGTACTTC

j_call: TRBJ2-3
clone_size: -
v_call: TRBV12-3/TRBV12-4
d_call: -
cdr3_aa: CASGVSTDTQYF
cdr3_nt: TGTGCCAGCGGAGTTAGCACAGATACGCAGTATTTT

j_call: TRBJ2-2
clone_size: -
v_call: TRBV19
d_call: TRBD2
cdr3_aa: CASSIDGAWERGSGELFF
cdr3_nt: TGTGCCAGTAGTATAGATGGGGCCTGGGAGCGGGGGTCCGGGGAGCTGTTTTTT